A selection of T cell receptor beta chains follows, all from one sample in a study of CD8 T cells in ankylosing spondylitis. Each CDR3 protein gets one entry after TCRdb re-called the 5' RACE reads with MiXCR. The sample has over 700,000 distinct CDR3 sequences; around 19% are singletons. Sequenced sample: blood, either unsorted or a sorted T cell fraction (not recorded which). The receptors originated from a male donor with ankylosing spondylitis. CDR3s include the opening cysteine and the closing phenylalanine or tryptophan. Each record gives: CDR3 protein, CDR3 DNA, D gene, J gene, V gene, clone size. A D gene is named only where the DNA matches it firmly. Not all rows give a size; the values are once, few, many and, for expanded clones, a class.

cdr3_aa: CASSDWGQGSREQYF
cdr3_nt: TGTGCCAGCTCAGACTGGGGACAGGGATCGAGGGAGCAGTACTTC
d_call: TRBD1
j_call: TRBJ2-7
v_call: TRBV18
clone_size: few

cdr3_aa: CSARDPEEETQYF
cdr3_nt: TGCAGTGCTAGAGATCCCGAGGAAGAGACCCAGTACTTC
d_call: NA
j_call: TRBJ2-5
v_call: TRBV20-1
clone_size: few

cdr3_aa: CASSMYSKSSYNEQFF
cdr3_nt: TGTGCCAGCAGCATGTACAGCAAAAGCTCCTACAATGAGCAGTTCTTC
d_call: NA
j_call: TRBJ2-1
v_call: TRBV5-5
clone_size: NA

cdr3_aa: CASSESLGTASYVQYF
cdr3_nt: TGTGCCAGCAGTGAAAGTTTAGGGACAGCCTCCTACGTGCAGTACTTC
d_call: TRBD1
j_call: TRBJ2-7
v_call: TRBV2
clone_size: NA

cdr3_aa: CASSLKTGQGKSGYTF
cdr3_nt: TGTGCCAGCAGCCTAAAAACGGGACAGGGGAAATCTGGCTACACCTTC
d_call: TRBD1
j_call: TRBJ1-2
v_call: TRBV7-8
clone_size: few

cdr3_aa: CASSYDPTRSSYNEQFF
cdr3_nt: TGTGCCAGCAGTTACGACCCAACCCGGAGCTCCTACAATGAGCAGTTCTTC
d_call: NA
j_call: TRBJ2-1
v_call: TRBV6-5
clone_size: NA

cdr3_aa: CSASPHEKLFF
cdr3_nt: TGCAGTGCTTCTCCGCATGAAAAACTGTTTTTT
d_call: NA
j_call: TRBJ1-4
v_call: TRBV20-1
clone_size: few

cdr3_aa: CASSYYTSGSQDTQYF
cdr3_nt: TGTGCCAGCAGTTATTATACTAGCGGGAGCCAAGATACGCAGTATTTT
d_call: TRBD2
j_call: TRBJ2-3
v_call: TRBV12-3/TRBV12-4
clone_size: few

cdr3_aa: CASSLSSLDQYF
cdr3_nt: TGTGCCAGCAGCTTAAGCTCCTTGGACCAGTACTTC
d_call: NA
j_call: TRBJ2-7
v_call: TRBV7-9
clone_size: NA

cdr3_aa: CASSQSGGEKLFF
cdr3_nt: TGTGCCAGCAGCCAGTCGGGTGGCGAAAAACTGTTTTTT
d_call: NA
j_call: TRBJ1-4
v_call: TRBV7-9
clone_size: few

cdr3_aa: CASALGFDNEQFF
cdr3_nt: TGTGCCAGCGCCCTCGGTTTTGACAATGAGCAGTTCTTC
d_call: NA
j_call: TRBJ2-1
v_call: TRBV13
clone_size: NA

cdr3_aa: CASSFVVNNEQFF
cdr3_nt: TGCGCCAGCAGCTTTGTGGTGAACAATGAGCAGTTCTTC
d_call: NA
j_call: TRBJ2-1
v_call: TRBV5-1
clone_size: few

cdr3_aa: CASSGMSTGESSGYGYTF
cdr3_nt: TGCGCCAGCAGCGGGATGTCGACAGGGGAGAGCTCGGGCTATGGCTACACCTTC
d_call: TRBD1
j_call: TRBJ1-2
v_call: TRBV5-1
clone_size: few

cdr3_aa: CASSLQGGYAEAFF
cdr3_nt: TGTGCCAGCAGTCTACAGGGAGGGTATGCTGAAGCTTTCTTT
d_call: NA
j_call: TRBJ1-1
v_call: TRBV12-3/TRBV12-4
clone_size: many

cdr3_aa: CASGLVGGPDEQYF
cdr3_nt: TGTGCTAGTGGTTTGGTAGGGGGCCCCGACGAGCAGTACTTC
d_call: TRBD1
j_call: TRBJ2-7
v_call: TRBV12-5
clone_size: few

cdr3_aa: CASSPQGGYGEPQHF
cdr3_nt: TGTGCCAGCAGCCCTCAAGGAGGATACGGGGAGCCCCAGCATTTT
d_call: NA
j_call: TRBJ1-5
v_call: TRBV5-5
clone_size: NA

cdr3_aa: CASSLRQTANTGELFF
cdr3_nt: TGTGCCAGCAGTTTACGGCAGACCGCGAACACCGGGGAGCTGTTTTTT
d_call: NA
j_call: TRBJ2-2
v_call: TRBV12-3/TRBV12-4
clone_size: NA

cdr3_aa: CSVAAPGRNEQFF
cdr3_nt: TGCAGCGTGGCGGCGCCAGGTCGTAATGAGCAGTTCTTC
d_call: NA
j_call: TRBJ2-1
v_call: TRBV29-1
clone_size: NA

cdr3_aa: CSARDRGGGQTSGNTIYF
cdr3_nt: TGCAGTGCTAGAGATCGGGGAGGGGGACAGACCTCTGGAAACACCATATATTTT
d_call: TRBD1
j_call: TRBJ1-3
v_call: TRBV20-1
clone_size: NA

cdr3_aa: CASSLGTSGVRSNEQFF
cdr3_nt: TGTGCCAGCAGTCTCGGGACTAGCGGGGTGAGGTCCAATGAGCAGTTCTTC
d_call: TRBD2
j_call: TRBJ2-1
v_call: TRBV27
clone_size: NA

cdr3_aa: CSASGQTQGPQHF
cdr3_nt: TGCAGTGCTAGTGGCCAGACCCAGGGGCCCCAGCATTTT
d_call: NA
j_call: TRBJ1-5
v_call: TRBV20-1
clone_size: few

cdr3_aa: CASSDLLDEQFF
cdr3_nt: TGTGCCAGCAGTGACCTCCTGGATGAGCAGTTCTTC
d_call: NA
j_call: TRBJ2-1
v_call: TRBV7-9
clone_size: few

cdr3_aa: CASSLDGGRYNEQFF
cdr3_nt: TGTGCCAGCAGCTTAGACGGGGGCCGATACAATGAGCAGTTCTTC
d_call: NA
j_call: TRBJ2-1
v_call: TRBV7-3
clone_size: few

cdr3_aa: CASCRAGVAGELFF
cdr3_nt: TGTGCCAGCTGTCGAGCGGGGGTGGCCGGGGAGCTGTTTTTT
d_call: TRBD2
j_call: TRBJ2-2
v_call: TRBV9
clone_size: NA

cdr3_aa: CASSDGPQETQYF
cdr3_nt: TGCGCCAGCAGCGACGGACCCCAAGAGACCCAGTACTTC
d_call: NA
j_call: TRBJ2-5
v_call: TRBV5-1
clone_size: few

cdr3_aa: CASSPDRDRSRAFF
cdr3_nt: TGTGCCAGCAGCCCCGACAGGGACCGTAGCCGAGCTTTCTTT
d_call: TRBD1
j_call: TRBJ1-1
v_call: TRBV9
clone_size: many

cdr3_aa: CASSRMTGAGTEAFF
cdr3_nt: TGCGCCAGCAGCCGGATGACAGGGGCGGGCACTGAAGCTTTCTTT
d_call: TRBD1
j_call: TRBJ1-1
v_call: TRBV4-1
clone_size: NA